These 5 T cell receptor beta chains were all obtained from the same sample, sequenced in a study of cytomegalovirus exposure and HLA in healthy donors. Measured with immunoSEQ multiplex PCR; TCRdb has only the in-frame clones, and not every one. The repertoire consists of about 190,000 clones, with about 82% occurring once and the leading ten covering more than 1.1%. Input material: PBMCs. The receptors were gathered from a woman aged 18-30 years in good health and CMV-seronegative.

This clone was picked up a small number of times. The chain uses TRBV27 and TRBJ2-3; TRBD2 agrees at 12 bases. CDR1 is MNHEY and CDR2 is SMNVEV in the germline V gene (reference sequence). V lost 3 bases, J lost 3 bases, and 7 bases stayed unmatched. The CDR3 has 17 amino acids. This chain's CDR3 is CASSFPDLAGGTDTQYF. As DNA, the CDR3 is TGTGCCAGCAGTTTTCCGGATCTAGCGGGAGGGACAGATACGCAGTATTTT.

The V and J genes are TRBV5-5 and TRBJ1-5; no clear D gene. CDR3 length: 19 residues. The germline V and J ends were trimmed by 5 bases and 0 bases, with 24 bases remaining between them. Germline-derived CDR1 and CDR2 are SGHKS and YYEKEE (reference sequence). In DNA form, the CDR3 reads TGTGCCAGCAGTCAAATCCCGGCTTTGGCGGCGTATAGCAATCAGCCCCAGCATTTT. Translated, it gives CASSQIPALAAYSNQPQHF.

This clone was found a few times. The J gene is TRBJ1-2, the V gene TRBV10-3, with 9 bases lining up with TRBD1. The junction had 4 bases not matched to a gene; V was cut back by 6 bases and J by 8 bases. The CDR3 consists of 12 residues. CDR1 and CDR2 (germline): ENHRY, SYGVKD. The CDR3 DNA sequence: TGTGCCATCAGCGGACAGGGGAGCGGCTACACCTTC. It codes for CAISGQGSGYTF.

CDR3 protein: CASSDQTRIRNEQFF. The CDR3 region has the DNA TGTGCCAGTAGTGACCAGACTAGAATCAGGAATGAGCAGTTCTTC. The chain has TRBV19 and TRBJ2-1; D is perhaps TRBD2 (6 bases). Trimming left V 5 bases short and J 7 bases short, with 18 bases between. The V gene's germline CDR1 is LNHDA and CDR2 SQIVND (reference sequence). The CDR3 covers 15 residues.

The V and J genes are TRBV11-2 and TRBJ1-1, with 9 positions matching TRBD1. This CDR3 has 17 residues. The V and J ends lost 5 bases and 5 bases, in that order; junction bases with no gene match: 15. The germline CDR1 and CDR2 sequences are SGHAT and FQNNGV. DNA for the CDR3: TGTGCCAGCAGCCTAAAAAACCCGGGACAGGGAAGGACTGAAGCTTTCTTT. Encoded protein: CASSLKNPGQGRTEAFF.